The rows below give T cell receptor beta chains drawn from one sample of a study of Graves' ophthalmopathy and Graves' hyperthyroidism. TCRdb independently ran MiXCR on the multiplex PCR reads; one entry per CDR3 protein. The table includes hundreds of thousands of distinct CDR3 sequences, about 16% detected once. Sequencing used peripheral blood. The receptors stem from a woman under 30 with stable Graves' hyperthyroidism. CDR3s include the opening cysteine and the closing phenylalanine or tryptophan. Each record gives: V gene, CDR3 length, J gene, D gene, clone size, CDR3 DNA, CDR3 protein. A D gene is named only where the DNA matches it firmly. Expanded clones are given a class, and other clones once, few, many or no size at all.

>TRBV15|14|TRBJ1-5|-|many
TGTGCCACCAGCATTTCACCGGGCCCCCAGCCCCAGCATTTT
CATSISPGPQPQHF
>TRBV12-3/TRBV12-4|11|TRBJ1-1|-|many
TGTGCCAGCAGTGAGGGGACTGAAGCTTTCTTT
CASSEGTEAFF
>TRBV5-8|14|TRBJ2-7|TRBD1|few
TGTGCCAGCAGCCCGGGGCAGGGGGCGGGCGAGCAGTACTTC
CASSPGQGAGEQYF
>TRBV6-5|15|TRBJ2-7|-|many
TGTGCCAGCAGTTACTCGAGCCCCAACATCTACGAGCAGTACTTC
CASSYSSPNIYEQYF
>TRBV18|15|TRBJ1-1|TRBD1|-
TGTGCCAGCTCACCACCACAGGGGTATCGAACTGAAGCTTTCTTT
CASSPPQGYRTEAFF
>TRBV29-1|15|TRBJ1-1|-|many
TGCAGCGTTGAAGGGGTGGGGGGGATGAACACTGAAGCTTTCTTT
CSVEGVGGMNTEAFF
>TRBV11-2|15|TRBJ1-1|-|many
TGTGCCAGCAGCCCAACTTTAGGGAGGGGCGCTGAAGCTTTCTTT
CASSPTLGRGAEAFF
>TRBV29-1|12|TRBJ1-1|-|-
TGCAGCTCGACAGTAGAGTACACTGAAGCTTTCTTT
CSSTVEYTEAFF
>TRBV7-9|13|TRBJ1-1|-|-
TGTGCCAGCAGCTTAGCGCTAAAAGGAAAAGCTTTCTTT
CASSLALKGKAFF
>TRBV12-3/TRBV12-4|10|TRBJ1-6|-|many
TGTGCCAGTGGTACAGGAGCCCTCCACTTT
CASGTGALHF
>TRBV6-1|13|TRBJ1-2|-|many
TGTGCCAGCACCCAGAGGGCGGGGTATGGCTACACCTTC
CASTQRAGYGYTF
>TRBV6-5|14|TRBJ2-7|-|few
TGTGCCAGCAGTTCCACAGGACAGAACTACGAGCAGTACTTC
CASSSTGQNYEQYF
>TRBV6-1|13|TRBJ2-7|-|many
TGTGCCAGCACCTGGGACGGGCCCTACGGGCAGTACTTC
CASTWDGPYGQYF
>TRBV18|13|TRBJ1-1|-|many
TGTGCCAGCTCACCAGCCGGGGAAACTGAAGCTTTCTTT
CASSPAGETEAFF
>TRBV2|13|TRBJ2-2|-|many
TGTGCCAGCAAGGGCGTGAACACCGGGGAGCTGTTTTTT
CASKGVNTGELFF
>TRBV7-8|14|TRBJ2-3|-|many
TGTGCCAGCAGGTCAGGCAGACTCACAGATACGCAGTATTTT
CASRSGRLTDTQYF
>TRBV6-1|16|TRBJ1-5|-|few
TGTGCCAGCAGCTCTTTTACGGGGGAATCTGGTCAGCCCCAGCATTTT
CASSSFTGESGQPQHF
>TRBV20-1|14|TRBJ2-5|TRBD2|-
TGCAGTGCTAGAGTGGTGGGAGGGACGGAGACCCAGTACTTC
CSARVVGGTETQYF
>TRBV11-2|13|TRBJ1-3|-|many
TGTGCCAGCAGTTCCTTGGGAGGAAACACCATATATTTT
CASSSLGGNTIYF
>TRBV25-1|16|TRBJ1-2|TRBD1|many
TGTGCCAGCAGTGAATATACGCAGGGGGAGAACTATGGCTACACCTTC
CASSEYTQGENYGYTF
>TRBV15|15|TRBJ1-1|-|many
TGTGCCACCAGCAGAGAAGCACCGAGGACAACTGAAGCTTTCTTT
CATSREAPRTTEAFF
>TRBV7-2|14|TRBJ2-7|TRBD2|-
TGTGCCAGCAGGGCCCCAAGCGGGACCTACGAGCAGTACTTC
CASRAPSGTYEQYF
>TRBV29-1|8|TRBJ1-2|-|many
TGCAGCTCGGGGGCCAACGCCTTC
CSSGANAF
>TRBV19|14|TRBJ2-5|TRBD2|many
TGTGCCAGTAGTACTGGGACTAGCTGGGAGACCCAGTACTTC
CASSTGTSWETQYF
>TRBV24-1|16|TRBJ2-3|TRBD2|-
TGTGCCACCAGTGATTCGGGAGGACCTAGCACAGATACGCAGTATTTT
CATSDSGGPSTDTQYF
>TRBV18|15|TRBJ2-7|-|-
TGTGCCAGCTCATTGAACGCGGGAAGCTCCTACGAGCAGTACTTC
CASSLNAGSSYEQYF
>TRBV19|12|TRBJ1-5|-|many
TGTGCCAGTAAGGGGCTCAATCAGCCCCAGCATTTT
CASKGLNQPQHF
>TRBV28|13|TRBJ1-1|-|few
TGTGCCAGCAGCCCACCAGGGGTTACTGAAGCTTTCTTT
CASSPPGVTEAFF
>TRBV6-5|17|TRBJ1-1|TRBD1|many
TGTGCCAGCAGTTACTCTAGGGACAGATACCAGGACACTGAAGCTTTCTTT
CASSYSRDRYQDTEAFF
>TRBV6-2/TRBV6-3|16|TRBJ2-7|-|-
TGTGCCAGCAGCTTCCCATCGCAGGGCGGCTCCTACGAGCAGTACTTC
CASSFPSQGGSYEQYF
>TRBV30|14|TRBJ2-2|-|-
TGTGCCTGGAGTGCGCAGGCGGGGACCGGGGAGCTGTTTTTT
CAWSAQAGTGELFF
>TRBV3-1|16|TRBJ1-2|TRBD1|-
TGTGCCAGCAGCCAACTCGTTGCGGACAGGGTGCGTGGCTACACCTTC
CASSQLVADRVRGYTF
>TRBV20-1|16|TRBJ1-2|TRBD1|many
TGCAGTGCTAGAGATCGCCAGGGACAGAGGGATGGTGGCTACACCTTC
CSARDRQGQRDGGYTF
>TRBV3-1|15|TRBJ1-2|TRBD1|-
TGTGCCAGCAGCCCCCGGGACAGGAAAATCTATGGCTACACCTTC
CASSPRDRKIYGYTF
>TRBV7-2|16|TRBJ1-2|-|many
TGTGCCAGCAGCTTAGTAAAAGCCCGGGGTTTTTCTGGCTACACCTTC
CASSLVKARGFSGYTF
>TRBV10-2|13|TRBJ2-7|-|-
TGCGCCAGCTCGGGCAGCCTTGTCTACGAGCAGTACTTC
CASSGSLVYEQYF
>TRBV5-1|15|TRBJ1-6|-|many
TGCGCCAGCAGAGGGGAGATATCCTATAATTCACCCCTCCACTTT
CASRGEISYNSPLHF